Included here is one TCR beta chain sequence, with context. Regarding time point: after neoadjuvant nivolumab, at surgical resection. No culture or expansion preceded analysis of these blood cells. V lost 2 bases and J 5 bases, leaving 6 bases between the germline ends. From germline, CDR1 is SGHTA and CDR2 FQGTGA. The CDR3 sequence is 12 residues long. The data were taken from a study of neoadjuvant anti-PD-1 for oral cavity cancer. At the level of the study: Nivolumab at 3 mg/kg was mostly given biweekly, three to four doses, pre-surgery.

Produced via immunoSEQ multiplex PCR; TCRdb's table is partial and in-frame only. Counted here are approximately 13,000 clones, about 77% occurring once; the ten biggest clones make up around 2.5%. V is TRBV7-3 and J is TRBJ1-2; D gene unclear. This receptor was obtained from a person between 40 and 80 years old with oral cavity squamous cell carcinoma. Sample: PBMCs, taken after nivolumab (anti-PD-1) treatment. The DNA for the CDR3 is TGTGCCAGCAGCTTAGGGGAATATGGCTACACCTTC. Amino acid sequence: CASSLGEYGYTF.